This T cell receptor (beta chain) was documented in a study of CD8 T cells in ankylosing spondylitis. Broader study findings: A motif in TCR beta, a set of under ten highly homologous variants, appeared characteristic of ankylosing spondylitis blood. CD8+ disease-linked clones were present at relatively low frequencies in blood. Significantly higher representation of disease-linked clones was reported for matched ankylosing spondylitis synovial fluid.

With respect to this clonotype: Antigen: not known.

Each CDR3 protein gets one entry after TCRdb re-called the 5' RACE reads with MiXCR. Found here are over 30,000 distinct CDR3 sequences, about an eighth of them singletons; the top ten hold 25% to 40%. Sequencing used synovial fluid, either unsorted or a sorted T cell fraction (not recorded which). The receptor comes from a male donor with ankylosing spondylitis.

CDR3 sequence (DNA): TGTGCCAGCACCGGGGTGGGTAGCACAGATACGCAGTATTTT. It yields the protein CASTGVGSTDTQYF. V usage is TRBV28 and J usage is TRBJ2-3; possible D gene TRBD2, 5 bases. Germline CDR1 MDHEN, CDR2 SYDVKM. The CDR3 runs to 14 residues. With 7 bases removed from V and 0 bases from J, the gap between germline ends came to 11 bases. The complete variable domain, with remaining parts taken from reference TRBV28 and TRBJ2-3, reads DVKVTQSSRYLVKRTGEKVFLECVQDMDHENMFWYRQDPGLGLRLIYFSYDVKMKEKGDIPEGYSVSREKKERFSLILESASTNQTSMYLCASTGVGSTDTQYFGPGTRLTVL.